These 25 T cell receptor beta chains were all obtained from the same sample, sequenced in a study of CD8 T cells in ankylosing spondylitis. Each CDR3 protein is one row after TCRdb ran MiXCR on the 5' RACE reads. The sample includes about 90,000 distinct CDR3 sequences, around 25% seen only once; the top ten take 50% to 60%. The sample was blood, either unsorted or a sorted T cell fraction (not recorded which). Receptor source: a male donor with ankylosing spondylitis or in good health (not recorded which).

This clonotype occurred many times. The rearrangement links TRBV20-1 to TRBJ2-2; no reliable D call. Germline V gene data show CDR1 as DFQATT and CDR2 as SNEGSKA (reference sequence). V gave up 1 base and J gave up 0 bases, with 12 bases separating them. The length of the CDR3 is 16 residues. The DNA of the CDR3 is TGCAGTGCTAGAGTGTTAGAGACCGCGAACACCGGGGAGCTGTTTTTT. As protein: CSARVLETANTGELFF.

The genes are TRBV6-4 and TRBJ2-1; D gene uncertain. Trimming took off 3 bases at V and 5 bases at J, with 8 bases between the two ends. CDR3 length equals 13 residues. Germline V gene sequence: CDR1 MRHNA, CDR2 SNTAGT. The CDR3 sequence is CASSDQRNNEQFF. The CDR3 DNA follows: TGTGCCAGCAGTGATCAAAGAAACAATGAGCAGTTCTTC.

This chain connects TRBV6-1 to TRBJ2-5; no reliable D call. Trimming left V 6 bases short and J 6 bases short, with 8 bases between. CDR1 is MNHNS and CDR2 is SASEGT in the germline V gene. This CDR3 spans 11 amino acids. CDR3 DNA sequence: TGTGCCAGCAGCCAAGTCCAGACCCAGTACTTC. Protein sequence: CASSQVQTQYF.

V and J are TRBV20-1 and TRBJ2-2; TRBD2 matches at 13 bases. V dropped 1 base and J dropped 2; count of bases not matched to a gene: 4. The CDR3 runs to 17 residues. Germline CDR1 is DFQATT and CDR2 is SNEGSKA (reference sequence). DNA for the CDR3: TGCAGTGCTAGAGGTTGGGGACTAGCGGGAAACACCGGGGAGCTGTTTTTT. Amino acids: CSARGWGLAGNTGELFF.

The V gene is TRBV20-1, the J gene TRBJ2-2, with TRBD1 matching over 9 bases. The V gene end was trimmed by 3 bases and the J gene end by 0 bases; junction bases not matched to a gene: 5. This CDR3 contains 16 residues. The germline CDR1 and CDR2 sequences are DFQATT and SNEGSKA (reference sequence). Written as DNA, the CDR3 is TGCAGTGCTAGTAAGGGGACAGGGCCGAACACCGGGGAGCTGTTTTTT. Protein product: CSASKGTGPNTGELFF.

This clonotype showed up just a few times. The CDR3 protein is CASSLTGSNQPQHF. In DNA, the CDR3 is TGTGCCAGCAGCTTAACAGGAAGCAATCAGCCCCAGCATTTT. The V and J genes are TRBV7-3 and TRBJ1-5; the D is unclear. This CDR3 comprises 14 residues. Germline V gene sequence: CDR1 SGHTA, CDR2 FQGTGA. Trimming shortened V by 0 bases and J by 1 base, and 4 bases separated the two germline ends.

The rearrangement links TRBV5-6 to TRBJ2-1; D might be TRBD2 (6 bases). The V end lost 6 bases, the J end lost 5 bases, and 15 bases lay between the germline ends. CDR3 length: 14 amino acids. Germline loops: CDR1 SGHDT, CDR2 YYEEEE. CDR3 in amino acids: CASNNWGGNNEQFF. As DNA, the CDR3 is TGTGCCAGCAACAATTGGGGCGGGAACAATGAGCAGTTCTTC.

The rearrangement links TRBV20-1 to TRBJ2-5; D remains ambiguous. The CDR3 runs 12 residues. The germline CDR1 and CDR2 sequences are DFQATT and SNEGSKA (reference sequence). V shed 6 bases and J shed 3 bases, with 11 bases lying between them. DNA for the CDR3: TGCAGTGCCCAACTCGGAAAAGAGACCCAGTACTTC. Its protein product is CSAQLGKETQYF.

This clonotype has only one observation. CDR3 coding DNA: TGCGCCAGCAGCCCAGGGACAGCCCCTGGGACCCAGTACTTC. Translating it yields CASSPGTAPGTQYF. V and J are TRBV5-1 and TRBJ2-5, with 7 nucleotides matching TRBD1. The V and J ends lost 4 bases and 7 bases, in that order; junction bases with no gene match: 10. This CDR3 has 14 residues. Germline loops: CDR1 SGHRS, CDR2 YFSETQ.

The CDR3 loop reads CASSRRDRGYGYTF. CDR3 sequence (DNA): TGTGCCAGCAGCCGCCGGGACAGGGGGTATGGCTACACCTTC. The gene calls are TRBV7-8 and TRBJ1-2; TRBD1 aligns across 11 bases. The V and J ends lost 5 bases and 5 bases, in that order; junction bases with no gene match: 4. The length of the CDR3 is 14 residues. Per the germline V gene, CDR1 is SGHVS and CDR2 is FQNEAQ. Based on the CDR3 plus reference TRBV7-8 and TRBJ1-2, the full variable domain is GAGVSQSPRYKVAKRGQDVALRCDPISGHVSLFWYQQALGQGPEFLTYFQNEAQLDKSGLPSDRFFAERPEGSVSTLKIQRTQQEDSAVYLCASSRRDRGYGYTFGSGTRLTVV.

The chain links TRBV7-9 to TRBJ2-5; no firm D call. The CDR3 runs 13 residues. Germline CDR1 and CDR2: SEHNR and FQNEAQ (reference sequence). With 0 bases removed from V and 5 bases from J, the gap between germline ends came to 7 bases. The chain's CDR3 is CASSLAGWETQYF. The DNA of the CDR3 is TGTGCCAGCAGCTTAGCGGGATGGGAGACCCAGTACTTC.

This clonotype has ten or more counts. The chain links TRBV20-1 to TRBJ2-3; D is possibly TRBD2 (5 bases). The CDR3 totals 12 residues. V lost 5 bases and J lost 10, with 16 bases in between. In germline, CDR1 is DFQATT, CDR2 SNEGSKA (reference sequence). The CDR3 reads CSAPMRAEAQYF. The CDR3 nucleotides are TGCAGTGCTCCAATGCGGGCAGAAGCGCAGTATTTT.

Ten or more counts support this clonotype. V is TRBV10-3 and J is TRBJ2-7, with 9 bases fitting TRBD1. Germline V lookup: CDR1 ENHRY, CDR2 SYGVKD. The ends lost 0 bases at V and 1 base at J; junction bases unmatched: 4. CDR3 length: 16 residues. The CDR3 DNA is TGTGCCATCAGTGAGTCCTCCGGGACAGGGTCCTACGAGCAGTACTTC. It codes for CAISESSGTGSYEQYF.

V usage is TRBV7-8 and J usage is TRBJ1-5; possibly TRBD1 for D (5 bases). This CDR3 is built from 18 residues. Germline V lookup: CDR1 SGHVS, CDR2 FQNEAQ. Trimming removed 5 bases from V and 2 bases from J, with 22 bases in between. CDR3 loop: CASSPSSVGPRRNQPQHF. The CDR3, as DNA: TGTGCCAGCAGCCCATCTTCGGTGGGGCCCCGACGCAATCAGCCCCAGCATTTT.

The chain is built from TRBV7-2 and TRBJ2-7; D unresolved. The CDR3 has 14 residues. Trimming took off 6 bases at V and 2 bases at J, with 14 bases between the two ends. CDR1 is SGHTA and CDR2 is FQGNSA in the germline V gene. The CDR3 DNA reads TGTGCCAGCAGGCCCATCCTCGGAACCTACGAGCAGTACTTC. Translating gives CASRPILGTYEQYF.

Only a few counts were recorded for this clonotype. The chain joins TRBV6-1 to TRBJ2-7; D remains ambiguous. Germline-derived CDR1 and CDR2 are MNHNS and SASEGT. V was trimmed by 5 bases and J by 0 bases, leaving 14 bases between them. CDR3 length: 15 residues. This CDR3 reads CASSPYPRSSYEQYF. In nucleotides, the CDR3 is TGTGCCAGCAGTCCATACCCCAGGAGCTCCTACGAGCAGTACTTC.

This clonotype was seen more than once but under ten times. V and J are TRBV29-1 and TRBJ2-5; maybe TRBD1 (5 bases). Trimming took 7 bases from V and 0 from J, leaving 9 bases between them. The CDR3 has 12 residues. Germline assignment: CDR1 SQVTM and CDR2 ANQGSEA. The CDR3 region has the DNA TGCAGCGGGAGACAGTACCAAGAGACCCAGTACTTC. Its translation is CSGRQYQETQYF.

The CDR3 bases are TGCAGCGTTGAAGCATCGGTGAACACTGAAGCTTTCTTT. This gives the protein CSVEASVNTEAFF. V usage is TRBV29-1 and J usage is TRBJ1-1; no reliable D call. The CDR3 spans 13 residues. Germline V gene sequence: CDR1 SQVTM, CDR2 ANQGSEA. The ends were cut back, 1 base at V and 0 bases at J, with 6 bases in the middle.

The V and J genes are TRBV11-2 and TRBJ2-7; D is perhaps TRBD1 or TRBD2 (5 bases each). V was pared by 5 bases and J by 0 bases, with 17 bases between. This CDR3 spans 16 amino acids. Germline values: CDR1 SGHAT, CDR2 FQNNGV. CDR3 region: CASSPTGRPISYEQYV. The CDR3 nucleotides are TGTGCCAGCAGCCCCACGGGACGCCCGATCTCCTACGAGCAGTACGTC.

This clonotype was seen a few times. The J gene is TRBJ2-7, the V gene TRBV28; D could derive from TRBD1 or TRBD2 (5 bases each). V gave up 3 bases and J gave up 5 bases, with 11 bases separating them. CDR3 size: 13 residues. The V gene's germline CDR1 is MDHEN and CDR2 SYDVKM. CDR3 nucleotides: TGTGCCAGCAGTTTGTGGGGGTCCGACGAGCAGTACGTC. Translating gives CASSLWGSDEQYV.

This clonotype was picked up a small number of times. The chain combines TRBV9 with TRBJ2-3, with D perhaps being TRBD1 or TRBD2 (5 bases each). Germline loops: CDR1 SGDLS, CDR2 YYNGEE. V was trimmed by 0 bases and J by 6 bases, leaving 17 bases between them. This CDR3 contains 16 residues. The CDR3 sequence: CASSVATGQGRDTQYF. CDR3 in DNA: TGTGCCAGCAGCGTAGCTACCGGGCAGGGACGGGATACGCAGTATTTT.

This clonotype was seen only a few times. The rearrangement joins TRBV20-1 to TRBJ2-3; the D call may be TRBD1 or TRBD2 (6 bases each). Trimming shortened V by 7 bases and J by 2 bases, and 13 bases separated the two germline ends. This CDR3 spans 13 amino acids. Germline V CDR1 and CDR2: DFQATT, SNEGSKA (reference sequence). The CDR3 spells CSESTGATDTQYF. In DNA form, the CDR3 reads TGCAGTGAGTCGACGGGGGCCACAGATACGCAGTATTTT.

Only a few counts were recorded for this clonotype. CDR3 nucleotides: TGTGCCAGCAGCTCCCATAGCAATGAGCAGTTCTTC. Translating gives CASSSHSNEQFF. The chain recombines TRBV7-3 with TRBJ2-1; D is unresolved. Germline loops: CDR1 SGHTA, CDR2 FQGTGA. Deletions cut 4 bases from V and 6 bases from J, with 7 bases between. CDR3 length: 12 residues.

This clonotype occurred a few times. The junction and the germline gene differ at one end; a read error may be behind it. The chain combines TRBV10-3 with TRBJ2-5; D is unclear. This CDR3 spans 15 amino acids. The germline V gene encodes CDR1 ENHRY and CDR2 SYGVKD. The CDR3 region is CATSEVRNSQETQYF. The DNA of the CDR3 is TGTGCCACCAGTGAGGTGAGGAACAGCCAAGAGACCCAGTACTTC.

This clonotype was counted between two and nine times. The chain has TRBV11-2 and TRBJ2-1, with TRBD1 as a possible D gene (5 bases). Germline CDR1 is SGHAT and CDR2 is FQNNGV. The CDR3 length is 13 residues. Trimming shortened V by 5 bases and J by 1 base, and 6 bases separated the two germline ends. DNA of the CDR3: TGTGCCAGCAGCCCAGGGTCCTACAATGAGCAGTTCTTC. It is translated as CASSPGSYNEQFF.